The source of this TCR beta chain is a study of blood T cell repertoires in COVID-19. The study drew participants aged about 18 to 95 years from 20 to 30 US areas. Profiling relied on immunoSEQ multiplex PCR, and the TCRdb table lists in-frame clones only, not all of them. The sample lists a few hundred thousand clones, about 85% occurring once. Sequencing input: PBMCs or T cells enriched from blood (not recorded which). The TCR sequence derives from a woman in her fifties or sixties who had been exposed to COVID-19.

DNA for the CDR3: TGCGCCAGCAGCACCGGGACAGTCAGGTCACCCCTCCACTTT. Translating gives CASSTGTVRSPLHF. The rearrangement joins TRBV5-1 to TRBJ1-6, with 7 bases identical to TRBD1. The V gene's germline CDR1 is SGHRS and CDR2 YFSETQ. CDR3 length equals 14 residues. J was trimmed by 10 bases and V by 4 bases; bases with no gene match: 8.